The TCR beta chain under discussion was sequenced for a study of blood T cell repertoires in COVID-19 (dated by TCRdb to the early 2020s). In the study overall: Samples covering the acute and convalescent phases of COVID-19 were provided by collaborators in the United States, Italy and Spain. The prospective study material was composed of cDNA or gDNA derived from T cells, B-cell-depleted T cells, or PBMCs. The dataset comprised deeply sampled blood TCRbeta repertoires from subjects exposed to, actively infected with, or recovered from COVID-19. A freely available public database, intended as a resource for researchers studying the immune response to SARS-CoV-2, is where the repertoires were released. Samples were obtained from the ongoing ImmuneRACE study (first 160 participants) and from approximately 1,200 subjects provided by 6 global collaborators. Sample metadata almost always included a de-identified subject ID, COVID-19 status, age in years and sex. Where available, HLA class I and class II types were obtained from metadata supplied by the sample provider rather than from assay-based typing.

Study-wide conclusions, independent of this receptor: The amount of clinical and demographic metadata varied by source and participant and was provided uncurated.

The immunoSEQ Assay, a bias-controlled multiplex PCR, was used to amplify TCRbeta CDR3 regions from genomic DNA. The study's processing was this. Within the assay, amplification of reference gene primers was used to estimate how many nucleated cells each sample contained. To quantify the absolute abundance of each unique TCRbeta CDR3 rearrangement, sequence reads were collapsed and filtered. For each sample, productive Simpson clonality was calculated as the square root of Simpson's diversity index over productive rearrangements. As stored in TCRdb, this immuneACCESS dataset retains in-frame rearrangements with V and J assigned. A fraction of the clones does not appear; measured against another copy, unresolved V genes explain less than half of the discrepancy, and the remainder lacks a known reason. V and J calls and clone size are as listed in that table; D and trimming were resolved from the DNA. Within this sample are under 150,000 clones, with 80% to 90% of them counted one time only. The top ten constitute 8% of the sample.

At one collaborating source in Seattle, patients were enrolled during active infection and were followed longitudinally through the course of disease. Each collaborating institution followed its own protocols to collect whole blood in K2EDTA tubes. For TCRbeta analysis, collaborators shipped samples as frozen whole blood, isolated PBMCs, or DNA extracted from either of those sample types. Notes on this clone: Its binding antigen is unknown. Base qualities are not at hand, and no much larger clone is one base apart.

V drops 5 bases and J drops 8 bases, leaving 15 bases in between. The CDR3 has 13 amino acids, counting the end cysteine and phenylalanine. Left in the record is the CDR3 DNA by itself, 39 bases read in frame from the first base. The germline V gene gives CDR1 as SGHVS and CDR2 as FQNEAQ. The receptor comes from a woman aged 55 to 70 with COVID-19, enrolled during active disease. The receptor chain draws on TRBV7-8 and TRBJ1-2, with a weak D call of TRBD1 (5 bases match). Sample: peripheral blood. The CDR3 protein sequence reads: CASSPERGGGYTF. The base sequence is TGTGCCAGCAGCCCCGAAAGGGGAGGCGGCTACACCTTC.